Each of the 11 T cell receptor beta chains below was sequenced from the same sample in a study of blood T cell repertoires in COVID-19. The assay was immunoSEQ multiplex PCR, and TCRdb's table has in-frame clones only and misses some. The profile shows about 160,000 clones, approximately 83% of them singletons. The sample consisted of peripheral blood. The receptors were sampled from a man between 65 and 85 years old with acute or convalescent COVID-19.

The V gene is TRBV3-1 (or the pseudogene TRBV3-2), the J gene TRBJ2-4; 8 positions match TRBD1. CDR1 and CDR2 (germline): LGHDT, YNNKEL (reference sequence). The CDR3 loop spans 17 amino acids. V was clipped by 2 bases and J by 3 bases; unmatched bases: 9. The CDR3 DNA is TGTGCCAGCAGCCAACCCAGGGGGCCATACGACAAAAACATTCAGTACTTC. This sequence encodes CASSQPRGPYDKNIQYF.

J is TRBJ2-4 and V is TRBV5-1, with 11 nucleotides matching TRBD2. This CDR3 is 19 amino acids long. V shed 4 bases and J 1 base; nucleotides not matched to a gene: 13. Germline V gives CDR1 SGHRS, CDR2 YFSETQ. CDR3 amino acids: CASSPSSGRIGRAKNIQYF. DNA for the CDR3: TGCGCCAGCAGCCCTTCTAGCGGGAGGATTGGTCGGGCCAAAAACATTCAGTACTTC.

The chain has TRBV3-1 (or the pseudogene TRBV3-2) and TRBJ1-5, with TRBD1 matching over 7 bases. Germline trimming cut 3 bases from V and 3 bases from J; bases unmatched to any gene: 2. Germline lookup yields CDR1 LGHDT and CDR2 YNNKEL (reference sequence). The CDR3 runs 14 residues. The CDR3 is CASSQTGFNQPQHF. For the CDR3, the DNA is TGTGCCAGCAGCCAGACAGGGTTCAATCAGCCCCAGCATTTT.

For the CDR3, the DNA is TGTGCCAGCAGCGACAGGGTGGGCCGGGACGAGCAGTACTTC. Encoded protein: CASSDRVGRDEQYF. The chain is built from TRBV28 and TRBJ2-7; 7 bases map to TRBD1. Germline-derived CDR1 and CDR2 are MDHEN and SYDVKM. V was clipped by 6 bases and J by 5 bases; unmatched bases: 10. This CDR3 spans 14 amino acids.

The J gene is TRBJ2-1, the V gene TRBV2, with 14 bases identical to TRBD2. CDR1 and CDR2 (germline): SNHLY, FYNNEI. There are 16 residues in the CDR3. With 0 bases clipped from V and 9 bases from J, the junction kept 4 bases outside the gene matches. The CDR3 is CASSEARLAGGGEQFF. The CDR3 DNA follows: TGTGCCAGCAGTGAAGCAAGACTAGCGGGAGGGGGTGAGCAGTTCTTC.

This clone has just a few counts. V and J are TRBV4-1 and TRBJ2-2, with 14 bases aligning to TRBD2. Germline loops: CDR1 MGHRA, CDR2 YSYEKL. Trimming removed 6 bases from V and 13 bases from J; junction bases left unmatched: 7. CDR3 length: 14 residues. Here the CDR3 reads CASRGLAGGPWLFF. The CDR3 DNA sequence: TGCGCCAGCAGAGGACTAGCGGGGGGACCTTGGCTGTTTTTT.

This clone occurred a few times. The chain links TRBV23-1 to TRBJ2-7, with D possibly matching TRBD2 (5 bases). TRBV23-1 is designated an ORF whose function remains uncertain. The CDR3 sequence is 16 residues long. V gave up 0 bases and J gave up 2 bases, with 14 bases separating them. In DNA, the CDR3 is TGCGCCAGCAGTCAATCGAGGGTCAGTCAAGCCTACGAGCAGTACTTC. Amino acid sequence: CASSQSRVSQAYEQYF.

This clone was seen a few times. V is TRBV7-2 and J is TRBJ2-7; a possible D gene is TRBD2 (6 bases). This CDR3 comprises 14 residues. Germline V gives CDR1 SGHTA, CDR2 FQGNSA. Trimming shortened V by 1 base and J by 6 bases, and 13 bases separated the two germline ends. This CDR3 is CASSLDREAGEQYF. In nucleotides, the CDR3 is TGTGCCAGCAGCTTAGATAGGGAGGCCGGCGAGCAGTACTTC.

In this sample, this clone turned up a few times. J is TRBJ2-3 and V is TRBV18, with D possibly being TRBD2 (5 bases). This CDR3 comprises 14 residues. Looked up from germline, CDR1 is KGHSH and CDR2 is LQKENI. The V end lost 6 bases, the J end lost 6 bases, and 16 bases lay between the germline ends. This CDR3 reads CASSPGLSGDTQYF. CDR3 nucleotides: TGTGCCAGCTCCCCCGGCCTTTCGGGGGATACGCAGTATTTT. Supplemented by reference TRBV18 and TRBJ2-3, the full variable domain reads NAGVMQNPRHLVRRRGQEARLRCSPMKGHSHVYWYRQLPEEGLKFMVYLQKENIIDESGMPKERFSAEFPKEGPSILRIQQVVRGDSAAYFCASSPGLSGDTQYFGPGTRLTVL.

The gene calls are TRBV6-5 and TRBJ1-1; 7 bases align to TRBD1. After removal of 6 bases from V and 5 bases from J, the junction contained 6 bases not matched to a gene. Looked up from germline, CDR1 is MNHEY and CDR2 is SVGAGI. The CDR3 spans 13 residues. CDR3 bases: TGTGCCAGCAGATTGACAGGGATAACTGAAGCTTTCTTT. It specifies CASRLTGITEAFF.

This clone was seen just once. This chain connects TRBV12-3 or TRBV12-4 to TRBJ2-5; D is unresolved. This CDR3 is built from 13 residues. Trimming pared 7 bases from V and 2 bases from J, leaving 11 bases between. Here the CDR3 reads CASNRGMQETQYF. CDR3 bases: TGTGCCAGCAACCGAGGAATGCAAGAGACCCAGTACTTC.